This passage covers 28 T cell receptor beta chains from one sample sequenced in a study of T cells in Graves' hyperthyroidism and ophthalmopathy. RNA transcripts yielded amplified TCR beta CDR3 regions. RT-PCR in the first round (using the HTBI primer set) targeted the TCR CDR3. TCRdb analysed the multiplex PCR reads with MiXCR anew, one entry per CDR3 protein. The sample carries 300,000 to 450,000 distinct CDR3 sequences, around 20% recorded once. The sequencing input was blood. All receptors come from a man between 18 and 35 years old with Graves' ophthalmopathy.

Here the CDR3 DNA reads TGTGCCAGCAGTTACCGGCGACCGACGCCCCCAGATACGCAGTATTTT. Translating it yields CASSYRRPTPPDTQYF. This sequence joins TRBV6-9 and TRBJ2-3; D is uncertain. The CDR3 sequence is 16 residues long. Trimming removed 3 bases from V and 4 bases from J, with 17 bases in between. CDR1 is MNHGY and CDR2 is SVAAGI in the germline V gene.

The chain combines TRBV5-1 with TRBJ2-3, with a possible D match to TRBD2 (5 bases). The germline V gene encodes CDR1 SGHRS and CDR2 YFSETQ. The CDR3 totals 13 residues. Trimming took off 7 bases at V and 4 bases at J, with 13 bases between the two ends. The CDR3 bases are TGCGCCAGCTGGACTTCTGGCGCAGATACGCAGTATTTT. Translated: CASWTSGADTQYF.

At least ten counts were recorded for this clonotype. This chain joins TRBV13 and TRBJ1-5; possibly TRBD1 for D (5 bases). Per germline, CDR1 PRHDT and CDR2 FYEKMQ (reference sequence). V dropped 5 bases and J dropped 7 bases, with 12 bases sitting between them. The CDR3 runs 13 residues. The CDR3 DNA reads TGTGCCAGCAGCGAGGGGATCGGGCAGCCCCAGCATTTT. Translated: CASSEGIGQPQHF. The variable domain in full, with the rest retrieved from reference TRBV13 and TRBJ1-5, is AAGVIQSPRHLIKEKRETATLKCYPIPRHDTVYWYQQGPGQDPQFLISFYEKMQSDKGSIPDRFSAQQFSDYHSELNMSSLELGDSALYFCASSEGIGQPQHFGDGTRLSIL.

This clonotype occurred many times. V usage is TRBV20-1 and J usage is TRBJ2-1; 8 bases agree with TRBD2. The germline CDR1 and CDR2 sequences are DFQATT and SNEGSKA (reference sequence). The CDR3 totals 11 residues. V lost 5 bases and J lost 8; bases outside the gene matches: 2. The CDR3 sequence: CSASGGYEQFF. The DNA for the CDR3 is TGCAGTGCTTCGGGGGGGTATGAGCAGTTCTTC.

At least ten counts were recorded for this clonotype. V is TRBV27 and J is TRBJ1-5; the D gene is possibly TRBD1 (6 bases). CDR1 and CDR2 from the germline V gene are MNHEY and SMNVEV (reference sequence). The CDR3 contains 13 residues. The V end lost 5 bases, the J end lost 7 bases, and 12 bases lay between the germline ends. The chain's CDR3 is CASSGGAGQPQHF. DNA of the CDR3: TGTGCCAGCAGTGGGGGCGCGGGGCAGCCCCAGCATTTT.

This clonotype was seen repeatedly, ten times or more. The chain carries TRBV29-1 and TRBJ2-5, with 15 bases matching TRBD2. CDR1 and CDR2 from the germline V gene are SQVTM and ANQGSEA. The ends lost 7 bases at V and 0 bases at J; junction bases unmatched: 15. The CDR3 sequence is 19 residues long. DNA for the CDR3: TGCAGCGCTTCCCCTTCGGTCGGGACTAGCGGGGGGTACCAAGAGACCCAGTACTTC. It codes for CSASPSVGTSGGYQETQYF. Filled out from reference TRBV29-1 and TRBJ2-5, the complete variable domain reads SAVISQKPSRDICQRGTSLTIQCQVDSQVTMMFWYRQQPGQSLTLIATANQGSEATYESGFVIDKFPISRPNLTFSTLTVSNMSPEDSSIYLCSASPSVGTSGGYQETQYFGPGTRLLVL.

This clonotype was seen many times. This chain uses TRBV12-3 or TRBV12-4 with TRBJ1-4; TRBD1 is a possible D gene (6 bases). V lost 6 bases to trimming and J lost 8 bases, with 19 bases between them. The CDR3 covers 15 residues. The CDR3 sequence is CASSLMGGVEEKLFF. The CDR3 DNA is TGTGCCAGCAGCCTCATGGGGGGCGTCGAGGAAAAACTGTTTTTT.

In nucleotides, the CDR3 is TGTGCCAGCAGCCAAGTGGTTTCTTTTGTTTTCTTT. Its protein product is CASSQVVSFVFF. The genes are TRBV14 and TRBJ1-1; no reliable D call. Germline CDR1 SGHDN, CDR2 FVKESK. V was cut by 1 base and J by 13 bases, with 13 bases left in between. The CDR3 totals 12 residues.

The chain recombines TRBV6-1 with TRBJ2-5, with D perhaps being TRBD1 or TRBD2 (5 bases each). The CDR3 has 13 amino acids. CDR1 and CDR2 from the germline V gene are MNHNS and SASEGT. V was pared by 5 bases and J by 3 bases, with 10 bases between. The CDR3 nucleotides are TGTGCCAGCAGTTCTGGGGACGAAGAGACCCAGTACTTC. It codes for CASSSGDEETQYF.

About this clonotype itself: This clone may be a read error of a much larger clone one base away. The chain recombines TRBV5-1 with TRBJ1-1; 8 bases fit TRBD1. Trimming cost V 4 bases and J 4 bases; bases outside gene matches: 15. This CDR3 spans 17 amino acids. CDR1 and CDR2 from the germline V gene are SGHRS and YFSETQ. The CDR3 DNA reads TGCGCCAGCAGCCGACCGGGACAGGAGGTTGCGGTCACTGAAGCTTTCTTT. It yields the protein CASSRPGQEVAVTEAFF. Full variable domain (remainder filled in from reference TRBV5-1 and TRBJ1-1): KAGVTQTPRYLIKTRGQQVTLSCSPISGHRSVSWYQQTPGQGLQFLFEYFSETQRNKGNFPGRFSGRQFSNSRSEMNVSTLELGDSALYLCASSRPGQEVAVTEAFFGQGTRLTVV.

This clonotype appeared many times. The chain recombines TRBV12-3 or TRBV12-4 with TRBJ2-2; the D gene is possibly TRBD1 (6 bases). This CDR3 has 14 residues. Trimming took off 5 bases at V and 3 bases at J, with 10 bases between the two ends. The CDR3 sequence: CASSTGSDTGELFF. The CDR3 coding sequence is TGTGCCAGCAGTACAGGGTCCGACACCGGGGAGCTGTTTTTT.

Only a few counts were recorded for this clonotype. The chain combines TRBV29-1 with TRBJ2-7; a possible D gene is TRBD1 (6 bases). The V end lost 6 bases, the J end lost 5 bases, and 14 bases lay between the germline ends. Germline lookup yields CDR1 SQVTM and CDR2 ANQGSEA. The CDR3 runs to 12 residues. CDR3 amino acids: CSVETGLNEQYF. In DNA form, the CDR3 reads TGCAGCGTCGAGACAGGATTGAACGAGCAGTACTTC.

This chain connects TRBV6-1 to TRBJ1-2; perhaps TRBD1 as D (5 bases). The germline V and J ends were trimmed by 6 bases and 1 base, with 15 bases remaining between them. This CDR3 has 15 amino acids. Germline V gives CDR1 MNHNS, CDR2 SASEGT. The CDR3 is CASRYLQASNYGYTF. The CDR3 coding sequence is TGTGCCAGCAGATACCTACAGGCTAGTAACTATGGCTACACCTTC.

There are a few counts of this clonotype. The chain combines TRBV15 with TRBJ2-7; no firm D call. Germline-derived CDR1 and CDR2 are LNHNV and YYDKDF (reference sequence). The germline V and J ends were trimmed by 5 bases and 0 bases, with 14 bases remaining between them. The CDR3 covers 15 residues. In DNA, the CDR3 is TGTGCCACCAGCCCGGGCCAAGGCGGCTCCTACGAGCAGTACTTC. It yields the protein CATSPGQGGSYEQYF.

This clonotype was recorded many times. This sequence joins TRBV28 and TRBJ1-5, with D hard to call. V lost 5 bases, J lost 3 bases, and 14 bases lay in between. The CDR3 length is 15 residues. Germline V gives CDR1 MDHEN, CDR2 SYDVKM. The chain's CDR3 is CASSPRLAPNQPQHF. The CDR3 DNA reads as TGTGCCAGCAGTCCTCGGTTGGCGCCCAATCAGCCCCAGCATTTT.

The chain is built from TRBV7-3 and TRBJ1-1, with unresolved D. Trimming shortened V by 5 bases and J by 3 bases, and 10 bases separated the two germline ends. Germline lookup yields CDR1 SGHTA and CDR2 FQGTGA. The CDR3 sequence is 13 residues long. DNA for the CDR3: TGTGCCAGCAGCCTCTGGGTGGACACTGAAGCTTTCTTT. Translating gives CASSLWVDTEAFF.

The V and J genes are TRBV20-1 and TRBJ1-6; no definite D call. V lost 6 bases, J lost 9 bases, and 24 bases lay in between. Germline CDR1 reads DFQATT; CDR2 reads SNEGSKA (reference sequence). The CDR3 covers 16 residues. Here the CDR3 DNA reads TGCAGTGCCCGGACCCCGCCCGAGACGATGGCTTCACCCCTCCACTTT. This codes for CSARTPPETMASPLHF.

To note about this clonotype: This clone may be a read error of a much larger clone one base away. CDR3 nucleotide sequence: TGTGCCAGCTCACCCTTGAACTTCCTTAGCTACACCTTC. Translation: CASSPLNFLSYTF. This chain uses TRBV18 with TRBJ1-2; no reliable D call. The CDR3 has 13 residues. V lost 3 bases to trimming and J lost 9 bases, with 14 bases between them. CDR1 is KGHSH, CDR2 LQKENI, per germline.

This chain links TRBV6-1 with TRBJ1-5; 7 bases are shared with TRBD1. The CDR3 totals 17 residues. V lost 1 base and J lost 4; bases outside the gene matches: 10. Germline CDR1 is MNHNS and CDR2 is SASEGT. The CDR3: CASSEGIGTEYNQPQHF. The CDR3 nucleotides are TGTGCCAGCAGTGAAGGAATAGGGACAGAATATAATCAGCCCCAGCATTTT.

This clonotype was detected only a few times. This may arise from a read error, as a much more abundant clone is one base away. This rearrangement joins TRBV28 to TRBJ1-4, with unresolved D. Germline CDR1 and CDR2: MDHEN and SYDVKM. V was pared by 8 bases and J by 2 bases, with 12 bases between. This CDR3 has 14 residues. CDR3 sequence reads: CASRGVWTNEKLFF. CDR3 DNA: TGTGCCAGCCGTGGGGTTTGGACTAATGAAAAACTGTTTTTT.

The rearrangement uses TRBV25-1 and TRBJ1-1; D possibly corresponds to TRBD1 (6 bases). The CDR3 has 15 amino acids. Germline lookup yields CDR1 MGHDK and CDR2 SYGVNS. The V gene lost 1 base and the J gene lost 5 bases, with 14 bases spanning the gap. The CDR3 bases are TGTGCCAGCAGTGAATCGGGGGGGCGAGGGACTGAAGCTTTCTTT. Protein: CASSESGGRGTEAFF.

The gene calls are TRBV5-1 and TRBJ2-1; D is tentatively TRBD1 or TRBD2 (5 bases each). The V end lost 4 bases, the J end lost 3 bases, and 20 bases lay between the germline ends. This CDR3 spans 17 amino acids. Germline CDR1 SGHRS, CDR2 YFSETQ. The CDR3 here is CASSPGLGPAYYNEQFF. CDR3 in DNA: TGCGCCAGCAGCCCAGGTCTGGGACCAGCCTACTACAATGAGCAGTTCTTC.

Many counts were recorded for this clonotype. The CDR3 coding sequence is TGTGCCAGCAGTTACTCGGGAAATTATGACACTGAAGCTTTCTTT. Protein: CASSYSGNYDTEAFF. The rearrangement links TRBV6-5 to TRBJ1-1, with unresolved D. The CDR3 is 15 amino acids. V was pared by 0 bases and J by 3 bases, with 11 bases between. Germline CDR1 reads MNHEY; CDR2 reads SVGAGI.

The chain has TRBV5-6 and TRBJ1-4; a weak D match, TRBD1 (5 bases). CDR3 length equals 16 residues. Germline V gives CDR1 SGHDT, CDR2 YYEEEE. With 4 bases removed from V and 8 bases from J, the gap between germline ends came to 21 bases. The CDR3 nucleotides read TGTGCCAGCAGCCCCTTGGAAAGTGTGGGGCAGGAAAAACTGTTTTTT. Amino acid sequence: CASSPLESVGQEKLFF.

The CDR3 protein is CASSPGELAGYNEQFF. CDR3 sequence (DNA): TGTGCCAGCAGCCCTGGAGAGCTAGCGGGTTACAATGAGCAGTTCTTC. J is TRBJ2-1 and V is TRBV28; 8 bases are a match to TRBD2. CDR1 is MDHEN, CDR2 SYDVKM, per germline. J gave up 4 bases and V 6 bases, and 11 bases lay outside the gene matches. The CDR3 length is 16 residues.

This clonotype was counted a few times. The V call is TRBV6-2 or TRBV6-3, the J call TRBJ1-4; unclear D gene. The ends were cut back, 2 bases at V and 4 bases at J, with 8 bases in the middle. Germline V lookup: CDR1 MNHEY, CDR2 SVGEGT. This CDR3 has 14 residues. The CDR3 nucleotides read TGTGCCAGCAGTTACGACTGGGGTAATGAAAAACTGTTTTTT. Residues: CASSYDWGNEKLFF.

This clonotype was counted between two and nine times. One junction end disagrees with the germline gene, perhaps due to a read error. This chain joins TRBV5-1 and TRBJ2-3, with a tentative D call TRBD2 (6 bases). The CDR3 is 15 amino acids. Looked up from germline, CDR1 is SGHRS and CDR2 is YFSETQ. In DNA form, the CDR3 reads TGCGCCAGCAGCTTGTTGGGGGGTAGCACAGATACGCGGTATTTT. It is translated as CASSLLGGSTDTRYF.

The chain links TRBV5-1 to TRBJ2-5, with D perhaps given as TRBD1 or TRBD2 (7 bases each). CDR1 and CDR2 (germline): SGHRS, YFSETQ. The CDR3 totals 16 residues. V lost 4 bases and J 2 bases, leaving 18 bases between the germline ends. The CDR3 region is CASSGGGQGQQETQYF. CDR3 bases: TGCGCCAGCAGCGGGGGGGGGCAGGGACAGCAAGAGACCCAGTACTTC.